The present TCR beta chain was sequenced within a study of blood T cell repertoires in COVID-19. Study background: Donors in the United States, Italy and Spain gave samples during acute or convalescent COVID-19. Nucleic acid was either cDNA or gDNA, and it came from T cells, B-cell-depleted T cells, or PBMCs.

Original methodology: Amplification of reference gene primers was used by the study to estimate nucleated cell counts. Measured with immunoSEQ multiplex PCR; TCRdb has only the in-frame clones, and not every one. The DNA was the basis for D and trimming; V, J and clone size are from that table. The data hold roughly 250,000 clones, with around 89% observed a single time. V lost 0 bases to trimming and J lost 2 bases; unmatched junction nucleotides: 5. This CDR3 spans 15 amino acids. The germline V gene encodes CDR1 SGHRS and CDR2 YFSETQ. V usage is TRBV5-1 and J usage is TRBJ2-7, with TRBD2 matching 7 bases. Source material: peripheral blood. The receptor comes from a man aged 55 to 70 who had recovered from COVID-19. The CDR3 region has the DNA TGCGCCAGCAGCTTGGGGGCGGGGGATGCCTACGAGCAGTACTTC. Its translation: CASSLGAGDAYEQYF.